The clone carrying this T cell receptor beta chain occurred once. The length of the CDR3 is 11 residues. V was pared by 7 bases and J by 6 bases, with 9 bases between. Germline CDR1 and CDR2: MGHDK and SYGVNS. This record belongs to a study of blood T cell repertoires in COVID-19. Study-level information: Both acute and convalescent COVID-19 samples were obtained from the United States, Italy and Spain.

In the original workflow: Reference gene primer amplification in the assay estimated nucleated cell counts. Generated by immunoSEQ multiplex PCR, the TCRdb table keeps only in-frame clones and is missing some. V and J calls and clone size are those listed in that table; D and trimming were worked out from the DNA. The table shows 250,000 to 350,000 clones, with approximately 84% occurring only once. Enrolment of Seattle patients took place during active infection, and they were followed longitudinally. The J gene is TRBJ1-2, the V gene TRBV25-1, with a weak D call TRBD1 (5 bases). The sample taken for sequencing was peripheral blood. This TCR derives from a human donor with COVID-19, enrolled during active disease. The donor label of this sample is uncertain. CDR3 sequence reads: CASTGFDGYTF. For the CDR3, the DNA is TGTGCCAGCACAGGGTTCGATGGCTACACCTTC.